The sequence of this TCR beta chain was determined in a study of cytomegalovirus exposure and HLA in healthy donors. Study details: Ancestry clustering placed around four fifths of some 400 genotyped donors in the Caucasian-associated cluster.

Trimming took off 8 bases at V and 0 bases at J, with 16 bases between the two ends. This CDR3 region has 15 residues. CDR1 MNHEY and CDR2 SVGAGI come from the germline V gene. Study-wide results and caveats: Sequence variants that were highly shared formed a cluster that was likely a sequencing artifact. Most TCR beta V segments were productive about 87% or about 30% of the time in an earlier analysis.

In its sample, this clone was seen a few times. Its antigen is still unknown. The PCR made use of 60 Vbeta and 13 Jbeta primers. Sequenced by immunoSEQ multiplex PCR; TCRdb stores in-frame clones only, minus some. The table has under 80,000 clones, around 75% seen once. The specimen sequenced was PBMCs. The clonotype comes from a man aged 50 to 60 in good health and CMV-seropositive. V gene TRBV6-5 combines with J gene TRBJ1-1; no firm D call. The CDR3 spells CASQQGGLVNTEAFF. DNA of the CDR3: TGTGCCAGCCAGCAAGGAGGGCTCGTGAACACTGAAGCTTTCTTT.